These 27 T cell receptor beta chains share one sample of origin, sequenced in a study of early T cells in non-severe SARS-CoV-2 infection. TCRdb passed the 5' RACE reads through MiXCR, listing each CDR3 protein once. The sample lists roughly 70,000 distinct CDR3 sequences; around 19% were seen once. Specimen: whole blood, collected at baseline. These receptors originate from an adult who was a healthcare worker with PCR-confirmed SARS-CoV-2 infection or an uninfected control (not recorded which).

This chain uses TRBV11-2 with TRBJ1-1, with D possibly being TRBD1 (6 bases). The CDR3 consists of 17 residues. CDR1 and CDR2 (germline): SGHAT, FQNNGV. V dropped 2 bases and J dropped 2 bases, with 18 bases sitting between them. The chain's CDR3 is CASSLMGTYGANTEAFF. The CDR3 DNA sequence: TGTGCCAGCAGCTTAATGGGGACATATGGGGCCAACACTGAAGCTTTCTTT.

This clonotype has only a few counts. The CDR3 spells CASSRDGLRSETQYF. CDR3 sequence (DNA): TGTGCCAGCAGCCGGGACGGCCTAAGATCGGAGACCCAGTACTTC. This chain uses TRBV11-2 with TRBJ2-5; tentatively, D is TRBD1 or TRBD2 (5 bases each). CDR3 length equals 15 residues. V was shortened by 5 bases and J by 5 bases, with 18 bases between the two germline ends. The V gene's germline CDR1 is SGHAT and CDR2 FQNNGV.

The chain uses TRBV7-9 and TRBJ2-7; TRBD1 matches 7 bases. The CDR3 runs 14 residues. The V and J ends lost 6 bases and 5 bases, in that order; junction bases with no gene match: 10. CDR1 is SEHNR and CDR2 is FQNEAQ in the germline V gene (reference sequence). This CDR3 is CASRTDRVFHEQYF. CDR3 nucleotide sequence: TGTGCCAGCAGGACAGACAGGGTTTTCCACGAGCAGTACTTC.

This clonotype was counted only a few times. The gene calls are TRBV28 and TRBJ1-5; D not certain. The V gene's germline CDR1 is MDHEN and CDR2 SYDVKM. The CDR3 consists of 13 residues. Between the trimmed V and J ends, which lost 6 bases and 4 bases, there was a span of 10 bases. The DNA for the CDR3 is TGTGCCAGCAGGGGTGGTAATAATCAGCCCCAGCATTTT. It yields the protein CASRGGNNQPQHF. Variable domain in full (rest from reference TRBV28 and TRBJ1-5): DVKVTQSSRYLVKRTGEKVFLECVQDMDHENMFWYRQDPGLGLRLIYFSYDVKMKEKGDIPEGYSVSREKKERFSLILESASTNQTSMYLCASRGGNNQPQHFGDGTRLSIL.

This chain links TRBV4-2 with TRBJ1-2, with D possibly matching TRBD1 (5 bases). Germline V gives CDR1 LGHNA, CDR2 YNFKEQ. This CDR3 region has 14 residues. Between the trimmed V and J ends, which lost 1 base and 4 bases, there was a span of 10 bases. In DNA form, the CDR3 reads TGTGCCAGCAGCCAAGCGCGGGGCGGCTATGGCTACACCTTC. Its protein product is CASSQARGGYGYTF.

V usage is TRBV7-2 and J usage is TRBJ2-7; D might be TRBD1 (6 bases). Germline-derived CDR1 and CDR2 are SGHTA and FQGNSA. V was pared by 5 bases and J by 1 base, with 12 bases between. The CDR3 consists of 14 residues. CDR3 sequence reads: CASSVSRGSYEQYF. CDR3 nucleotides: TGTGCCAGCAGCGTTTCTAGGGGGTCCTACGAGCAGTACTTC.

This sequence joins TRBV5-4 and TRBJ1-1; the match to TRBD1 covers 9 bases. This CDR3 contains 15 residues. Germline lookup yields CDR1 SGHNT and CDR2 YYREEE (reference sequence). V was clipped by 4 bases and J by 6 bases; unmatched bases: 10. CDR3 sequence reads: CASSHGQGMVSEAFF. The CDR3, as DNA: TGTGCCAGCAGCCACGGACAGGGGATGGTCTCTGAAGCTTTCTTT.

This chain links TRBV13 with TRBJ1-6; 11 bases map to TRBD1. Germline assignment: CDR1 PRHDT and CDR2 FYEKMQ (reference sequence). V lost 4 bases to trimming and J lost 14 bases; unmatched junction nucleotides: 10. CDR3 length equals 15 residues. CDR3 protein: CASSSRTGGFRTLHF. CDR3 sequence (DNA): TGTGCCAGCAGCTCCCGGACAGGGGGCTTCAGAACCCTCCACTTT.

The chain carries TRBV20-1 and TRBJ1-4, with TRBD1 matching 9 bases. Germline CDR1 is DFQATT and CDR2 is SNEGSKA (reference sequence). The CDR3 has 14 residues. V was clipped by 2 bases and J by 7 bases; unmatched bases: 5. CDR3 DNA sequence: TGCAGTGCTAGACAACAGGGGGCCTCTGAAAAACTGTTTTTT. Translated: CSARQQGASEKLFF.

The sample holds a few counts of this clonotype. The genes are TRBV7-6 and TRBJ2-2; D is possibly TRBD1 (6 bases). The CDR3 runs to 15 residues. V was pared by 5 bases and J by 1 base, with 11 bases between. From germline, CDR1 is SGHVS and CDR2 FNYEAQ. In nucleotides, the CDR3 is TGTGCCAGCAGCCGCAACAGGGAGAACACCGGGGAGCTGTTTTTT. It codes for CASSRNRENTGELFF.

V usage is TRBV20-1 and J usage is TRBJ2-7; 7 nucleotides align to TRBD2. The V and J ends lost 3 bases and 7 bases, in that order; junction bases with no gene match: 12. The CDR3 contains 14 residues. CDR1 and CDR2 from the germline V gene are DFQATT and SNEGSKA (reference sequence). The CDR3 nucleotides are TGCAGTGCTAGCTGGACCGCGGGGGTAGGGGAGCAGTACTTC. Translated: CSASWTAGVGEQYF.

V gene TRBV4-1 combines with J gene TRBJ2-4; D is uncertain. CDR3 length equals 16 residues. Germline CDR1 is MGHRA and CDR2 is YSYEKL. With 0 bases removed from V and 2 bases from J, the gap between germline ends came to 11 bases. The CDR3 sequence: CASSQDWQDPKNIQYF. The CDR3 coding sequence is TGCGCCAGCAGCCAAGATTGGCAGGATCCCAAAAACATTCAGTACTTC.

A few counts support this clonotype. This sequence joins TRBV28 and TRBJ1-6; D may be TRBD1 (5 bases). Per the germline V gene, CDR1 is MDHEN and CDR2 is SYDVKM. CDR3 length: 16 residues. Trimming cost V 7 bases and J 3 bases, with 16 bases left between them. For the CDR3, the DNA is TGTGCCAGCACCGAAAGAGGGGTTCTCTATAATTCACCCCTCCACTTT. Translated: CASTERGVLYNSPLHF.

At least ten counts were recorded for this clonotype. V and J are TRBV11-2 and TRBJ1-4; unclear D gene. CDR3 length: 12 residues. V was shortened by 1 base and J by 11 bases, with 8 bases between the two germline ends. From germline, CDR1 is SGHAT and CDR2 FQNNGV. The CDR3 sequence: CASSLVRSKLFF. The CDR3 bases are TGTGCCAGCAGCTTAGTTCGGTCGAAACTGTTTTTT.

This clonotype was detected only a few times. The rearrangement links TRBV20-1 to TRBJ2-5; 10 bases fit TRBD2. The V gene's germline CDR1 is DFQATT and CDR2 SNEGSKA (reference sequence). V lost 6 bases, J lost 3 bases, and 4 bases stayed unmatched. The CDR3 totals 13 residues. The DNA of the CDR3 is TGCAGTGCCCAGCTAGCGGGGGAAGAGACCCAGTACTTC. Translation: CSAQLAGEETQYF.

There are many counts of this clonotype. This chain joins TRBV11-2 and TRBJ2-3, with 9 bases aligning to TRBD1. Looked up from germline, CDR1 is SGHAT and CDR2 is FQNNGV. This CDR3 contains 16 residues. Trimming removed 6 bases from V and 2 bases from J; junction bases left unmatched: 9. CDR3 sequence: CASSGQGRVNTDTQYF. The CDR3 coding sequence is TGTGCCAGCAGTGGACAGGGGCGGGTAAACACAGATACGCAGTATTTT.

The chain uses TRBV4-3 and TRBJ2-1; 9 bases are a match to TRBD2. This CDR3 contains 15 residues. Germline V gene lookup returns CDR1 LGHNA and CDR2 YSLEER. The junction had 7 bases not matched to a gene; V was cut back by 9 bases and J by 1 base. DNA of the CDR3: TGCGCCAGTGCTAGCGGGACGCTTTCCTACAATGAGCAGTTCTTC. Amino acids: CASASGTLSYNEQFF.

This clonotype has a count of ten or more. The gene calls are TRBV7-2 and TRBJ2-2; no firm D call. CDR3 length: 12 amino acids. V lost 5 bases and J 8 bases, leaving 9 bases between the germline ends. CDR1 SGHTA and CDR2 FQGNSA come from the germline V gene. CDR3 residues: CASSPLLGELFF. The DNA of the CDR3 is TGTGCCAGCAGCCCCCTGTTGGGGGAGCTGTTTTTT.

The J gene is TRBJ1-1, the V gene TRBV6-2 or TRBV6-3; 8 positions match TRBD1. The V gene's germline CDR1 is MNHEY and CDR2 SVGEGT. The CDR3 runs to 16 residues. Germline trimming cut 4 bases from V and 1 base from J; bases unmatched to any gene: 8. This CDR3 reads CASSSDRTGRNTEAFF. Here the CDR3 DNA reads TGTGCCAGCAGTTCCGACCGGACAGGGAGGAACACTGAAGCTTTCTTT.

The chain carries TRBV29-1 and TRBJ2-1; 7 bases match TRBD2. Germline V gene sequence: CDR1 SQVTM, CDR2 ANQGSEA. V dropped 2 bases and J dropped 2; count of bases not matched to a gene: 3. The CDR3 covers 14 residues. The CDR3 nucleotides are TGCAGCGTTGAACTAGCGGTACCCTACAATGAGCAGTTCTTC. It specifies CSVELAVPYNEQFF.

This clonotype was seen more than once but under ten times. The V call is TRBV3-1, the J call TRBJ1-2; weak D call: TRBD1 (6 bases). CDR3 length equals 14 residues. V lost 4 bases, J lost 6 bases, and 15 bases lay in between. Germline CDR1 LGHDT, CDR2 YNNKEL (reference sequence). CDR3 coding DNA: TGTGCCAGCAGCCTGAGTCGGGGGGCCAATGGCTACACCTTC. This sequence encodes CASSLSRGANGYTF. Full variable domain (remainder filled in from reference TRBV3-1 and TRBJ1-2): DTAVSQTPKYLVTQMGNDKSIKCEQNLGHDTMYWYKQDSKKFLKIMFSYNNKELIINETVPNRFSPKSPDKAHLNLHINSLELGDSAVYFCASSLSRGANGYTFGSGTRLTVV.

This clonotype was detected a few times. In DNA, the CDR3 is TGTGCCAGCAGTCAGCCCGGGACGTTGAATGAGCAGTTCTTC. This sequence encodes CASSQPGTLNEQFF. V gene TRBV6-2 or TRBV6-3 combines with J gene TRBJ2-1; perhaps D is TRBD1 or TRBD2 (5 bases each). The CDR3 consists of 14 residues. Looked up from germline, CDR1 is MNHEY and CDR2 is SVGEGT. Trimming took off 5 bases at V and 7 bases at J, with 15 bases between the two ends.

In this sample, this clonotype turned up many times. The V gene is TRBV20-1, the J gene TRBJ2-1, with 7 bases aligning to TRBD2. The germline gives CDR1 DFQATT, CDR2 SNEGSKA (reference sequence). This CDR3 comprises 16 residues. Germline trimming cut 0 bases from V and 2 bases from J; bases unmatched to any gene: 7. CDR3 sequence reads: CSARDRGSYAYNEQFF. The CDR3 nucleotides are TGCAGTGCTAGAGATCGCGGGAGTTACGCCTACAATGAGCAGTTCTTC.

This clonotype turned up a few times. This sequence joins TRBV5-1 and TRBJ2-6, with TRBD2 as a possible D gene (6 bases). Germline values: CDR1 SGHRS, CDR2 YFSETQ. The CDR3 is made up of 16 amino acids. V lost 3 bases and J lost 0, with 10 bases in between. CDR3 protein: CASSWDGSSGANVLTF. In DNA, the CDR3 is TGCGCCAGCAGCTGGGACGGGAGCTCTGGGGCCAACGTCCTGACTTTC. The variable domain in full, completed from reference TRBV5-1 and TRBJ2-6, reads KAGVTQTPRYLIKTRGQQVTLSCSPISGHRSVSWYQQTPGQGLQFLFEYFSETQRNKGNFPGRFSGRQFSNSRSEMNVSTLELGDSALYLCASSWDGSSGANVLTFGAGSRLTVL.

The V gene is TRBV10-3, the J gene TRBJ2-7; no firm D call. Germline values: CDR1 ENHRY, CDR2 SYGVKD. This CDR3 spans 13 amino acids. V shed 6 bases and J shed 1 base, with 10 bases lying between them. CDR3 in amino acids: CAISRSGSYEQYF. The CDR3 DNA reads as TGTGCCATCAGCCGTTCGGGTTCCTACGAGCAGTACTTC.

The table lists this clonotype with a few counts. This chain connects TRBV7-6 to TRBJ2-6; possibly TRBD2 for D (6 bases). CDR3 length: 15 amino acids. V shed 8 bases and J shed 0 bases, with 11 bases lying between them. Germline values: CDR1 SGHVS, CDR2 FNYEAQ. The CDR3, as DNA: TGTGCCAGCGGGGGGAGGCTCTCTGGGGCCAACGTCCTGACTTTC. Residues: CASGGRLSGANVLTF.

V gene TRBV20-1 combines with J gene TRBJ2-7, with a weak D call TRBD1 (6 bases). The CDR3 loop spans 12 amino acids. Trimming took 3 bases from V and 6 from J, leaving 12 bases between them. Per the germline V gene, CDR1 is DFQATT and CDR2 is SNEGSKA (reference sequence). CDR3 nucleotide sequence: TGCAGTGCTAGTTCTGGGGGCTCCGAGCAGTACTTC. As protein: CSASSGGSEQYF.